This T cell receptor beta chain was documented in a study of shared clonotypes between healthy human individuals. Study summary: A couple of female and a few male donors aged 18 to 49 were enrolled. Study results and caveats: Sample collection involved blood only; tissue repertoires are likely different.

Per the authors' pipeline: Because ImmunoSEQ provided only junction sequences with no quality scores, the filtering differed. TCRdb's table, derived via immunoSEQ multiplex PCR, lists solely in-frame clones and lacks some. V and J calls and clone size follow that table, whereas D and trimming were derived from the DNA. The table lists about 1.9 million clones, roughly 95% of them singletons. A word on this clone: The antigen is not known.

The germline CDR1 and CDR2 sequences are MNHEY and SMNVEV (reference sequence). This CDR3 comprises 14 residues. V was cut by 1 base and J by 4 bases, with 9 bases left in between. Cells designated naive CD8 were CD45RO-negative and were positively selected for CCR7, with terminally differentiated effector memory CD45RA+ cells excluded. The gene calls are TRBV27 and TRBJ2-3; D might be TRBD1 (5 bases). The sequence was obtained from a man aged 18 to 29 in good health. Some clones in this sample may be carry-over from other donors' samples. Sequencing was done on a sample of naive CD8+ T cells from PBMCs. CDR3 region: CASSLFAGPDTQYF. CDR3 in DNA: TGTGCCAGCAGTTTATTCGCAGGGCCAGATACGCAGTATTTT.